These T cell receptor beta chains were read from a single sample in a study of T cell responses to AZD1222 COVID-19 vaccine. Assay: immunoSEQ multiplex PCR; the TCRdb copy retains only in-frame clones and omits some. The data show under 150,000 clones, 88% seen once. Sequencing was performed on peripheral blood, taken 28 days after the second AZD1222 dose. The receptors come from an adult who received the AZD1222 COVID-19 vaccine. Both conserved end residues are part of each CDR3. A D gene is named only where the DNA matches it firmly. Not all rows give a size; the values are once, few, many and, for expanded clones, a class.

j_gene,d_gene,v_gene,abundance,CDR3aa,CDR3nt
TRBJ1-1,NA,TRBV21-1,NA,CASWFSSLRQGARKNTEAFF,TGTGCCTCCTGGTTTTCGTCTTTGCGACAGGGGGCGCGGAAGAACACTGAAGCTTTCTTT
TRBJ1-4,NA,TRBV7-9,once,CASRRASPEKLFF,TGTGCCAGCAGAAGGGCCAGCCCTGAAAAACTGTTTTTT
TRBJ1-5,NA,TRBV5-1,NA,CASSLGTELNQPQHF,TGCGCCAGCAGCTTGGGTACAGAACTTAATCAGCCCCAGCATTTT
TRBJ2-2,TRBD1,TRBV27,NA,CASSSPTGGSTGELFF,TGTGCCAGCAGTTCTCCCACAGGGGGGAGCACCGGGGAGCTGTTTTTT
TRBJ1-1,NA,TRBV7-9,NA,CASSLGGEYTEAFF,TGTGCCAGCAGCTTAGGTGGGGAGTACACTGAAGCTTTCTTT
TRBJ1-1,NA,TRBV27,NA,CASSFEGVDTEAFF,TGTGCCAGCAGTTTTGAGGGGGTGGACACTGAAGCTTTCTTT
TRBJ1-2,NA,TRBV11-3,NA,CASSQQNYGYTF,TGTGCCAGCAGCCAGCAAAACTATGGCTACACCTTC
TRBJ2-2,TRBD2,TRBV19,few,CASSLAGGSGELFF,TGTGCCAGCAGCCTAGCGGGGGGCTCCGGGGAGCTGTTTTTT
TRBJ1-2,NA,TRBV2,NA,CASRPRDNYGYTF,TGTGCCAGCAGACCTCGGGACAACTATGGCTACACCTTC
TRBJ1-1,NA,TRBV5-6,NA,CASTPAHNTEAFF,TGTGCCAGCACCCCAGCACATAACACTGAAGCTTTCTTT
TRBJ1-1,TRBD1,TRBV28,NA,CATSTGGADTEAFF,TGTGCCACCTCGACAGGGGGCGCCGACACTGAAGCTTTCTTT
TRBJ1-5,NA,TRBV21-1,NA,CASSKAGQGYQPQHF,TGTGCCAGCAGCAAAGCCGGACAGGGGTATCAGCCCCAGCATTTT
TRBJ2-3,TRBD2,TRBV2,NA,CASSLREGTDTQYF,TGTGCCAGCAGTCTTCGGGAGGGGACAGATACGCAGTATTTT
TRBJ2-4,NA,TRBV27,NA,CASGKGFPGNIQYF,TGTGCCAGCGGGAAGGGTTTCCCCGGGAACATTCAGTACTTC
TRBJ2-1,TRBD2,TRBV4-2,NA,CASSQEGLAVLGEQFF,TGTGCCAGCAGCCAAGAGGGACTAGCGGTCTTGGGGGAGCAGTTCTTC
TRBJ1-1,NA,TRBV27,NA,CASSFILNTEAFF,TGTGCCAGCAGTTTCATATTGAACACTGAAGCTTTCTTT
TRBJ1-1,NA,TRBV21-1,NA,CASSNASGRVNTEAFF,TGTGCCAGCAGCAATGCTTCCGGCAGGGTAAACACTGAAGCTTTCTTT
TRBJ1-3,NA,TRBV7-8,NA,CASSQPGTRGTIYF,TGTGCCAGCAGCCAACCAGGGACAAGAGGCACCATATATTTT
TRBJ1-4,TRBD1,TRBV11-2,NA,CASSRDRPEKLFF,TGTGCCAGCAGCCGGGACAGGCCCGAAAAACTGTTTTTT
TRBJ1-3,NA,TRBV6-5,NA,CASSYQSRDTIYF,TGTGCCAGCAGTTACCAGAGCCGGGACACCATATATTTT
TRBJ2-5,TRBD2,TRBV19,NA,CASSWGLAPEETQYF,TGTGCCAGTAGTTGGGGACTAGCTCCTGAAGAGACCCAGTACTTC
TRBJ2-1,NA,TRBV6-5,NA,CASTPNRPSNNEQFF,TGTGCCAGCACCCCCAACAGGCCTTCCAACAATGAGCAGTTCTTC
TRBJ1-1,NA,TRBV24-1,once,CATSDTDKNTEAFF,TGTGCCACCAGTGATACGGACAAGAACACTGAAGCTTTCTTT
TRBJ2-7,NA,TRBV5-6,NA,CASSDWGLSYEQYF,TGTGCCAGCAGCGATTGGGGGCTTTCCTACGAGCAGTACTTC
TRBJ1-1,NA,TRBV18,once,CASSPVLGRLPTSTEAFF,TGTGCCAGCTCACCAGTCTTGGGCCGGCTCCCCACCAGCACTGAAGCTTTCTTT
TRBJ1-2,TRBD1,TRBV28,once,CATLGQGFNYGYTF,TGTGCCACCCTCGGACAGGGATTTAACTATGGCTACACCTTC
TRBJ1-5,NA,TRBV29-1,NA,CSVTWGNQPQHF,TGCAGCGTTACATGGGGCAATCAGCCCCAGCATTTT
TRBJ2-3,TRBD2,TRBV29-1,NA,CSVVPGLAGDLTDTQYF,TGCAGCGTGGTCCCGGGACTAGCGGGAGACCTCACAGATACGCAGTATTTT
TRBJ2-3,NA,TRBV6-4,NA,CASSDSGLTSTDTQYF,TGTGCCAGCAGTGACTCAGGCTTGACAAGCACAGATACGCAGTATTTT
TRBJ1-2,NA,TRBV29-1,NA,CSVASDTYGYTF,TGCAGCGTTGCTTCGGACACCTATGGCTACACCTTC
TRBJ1-6,NA,TRBV7-3,NA,CASSLIPGRGNSPLHF,TGTGCCAGCAGCTTAATACCAGGGAGGGGAAATTCACCCCTCCACTTT
TRBJ2-1,NA,TRBV19,once,CASTPGGRNEQFF,TGTGCCAGTACCCCGGGTGGCCGCAATGAGCAGTTCTTC
TRBJ2-2,NA,TRBV30,NA,CAWSVGGNTGELFF,TGTGCCTGGAGCGTGGGGGGGAACACCGGGGAGCTGTTTTTT
TRBJ2-7,TRBD1,TRBV30,NA,CAWGQGAPEQYF,TGTGCCTGGGGGCAGGGGGCGCCCGAGCAGTACTTC
TRBJ1-2,NA,TRBV18,NA,CASSQPEGGYTF,TGTGCCAGCTCACAACCAGAAGGTGGCTACACCTTC
TRBJ2-7,TRBD2,TRBV10-1,NA,CASSESRTSGYDAEQYF,TGCGCCAGCAGTGAGTCCCGGACTAGCGGATACGACGCGGAGCAGTACTTC
TRBJ1-1,TRBD1,TRBV19,NA,CASQNPTGQGDTEAFF,TGTGCCAGCCAGAACCCGACGGGACAGGGGGACACTGAAGCTTTCTTT
TRBJ1-5,NA,TRBV4-3,NA,CASSQDVARSNQPQHF,TGCGCCAGCAGCCAAGATGTGGCCAGAAGCAATCAGCCCCAGCATTTT
TRBJ1-1,NA,TRBV29-1,NA,CSAHREVNTEAFF,TGCAGCGCCCACCGGGAGGTGAACACTGAAGCTTTCTTT
TRBJ2-1,NA,TRBV18,NA,CASSPDMNEQFF,TGTGCCAGCTCACCGGACATGAATGAGCAGTTCTTC
TRBJ1-4,TRBD1,TRBV28,NA,CASSWDSARNEKLFF,TGTGCCAGCAGCTGGGACAGCGCCCGCAATGAAAAACTGTTTTTT